This TCR beta chain was identified during a study of blood T cell repertoires in COVID-19. Across the whole study: Material from acute and convalescent COVID-19 was sourced from the United States, Italy and Spain. T cells, B-cell-depleted T cells, or PBMCs supplied cDNA or gDNA.

In the authors' workflow: The assay estimated nucleated cells by amplifying reference gene primers. The method was immunoSEQ multiplex PCR; TCRdb's version includes in-frame clones alone and lacks a portion of them. D and trimming come from the DNA, and the V and J calls and clone size come from that table. The table records roughly 300,000 clones, 85% of them present only once. The V gene end was trimmed by 7 bases and the J gene end by 3 bases; junction bases not matched to a gene: 12. Germline V gene sequence: CDR1 WSHSY, CDR2 SAAADI. CDR3 length: 15 amino acids. This rearrangement joins TRBV10-2 to TRBJ2-7; 7 bases map to TRBD2. The source of this sequence is a human donor in a cohort sampled during active COVID-19. Sequenced sample: peripheral blood. The CDR3 nucleotides are TGCGCCAGCACCGTGGGTTACGGACTAGACTACGAGCAGTACTTC. It is translated as CASTVGYGLDYEQYF.